The rows below give T cell receptor beta chains drawn from one sample of a study of T cell responses to AZD1222 COVID-19 vaccine. Sequenced by immunoSEQ multiplex PCR; TCRdb stores in-frame clones only, minus some. Seen here are about 120,000 clones, about nine tenths observed once, and the top ten hold roughly 4.2%. This specimen consisted of peripheral blood, obtained 28 days after the second dose of the MenACWY control vaccine. The origin of the receptors is an adult who received the MenACWY meningococcal vaccine as a control. The CDR3 runs from the conserved cysteine through the conserved F or W.

j_call v_call cdr3_aa
TRBJ2-1 TRBV10-3 CAISEPTGHEQFF
TRBJ1-4 TRBV30 CASNQGPNEKLFF
TRBJ2-1 TRBV10-3 CAISAPGLGRVNEQFF
TRBJ1-1 TRBV5-1 CASRLGEGTEAFF
TRBJ1-6 TRBV27 CASSWDSGSWSPLHF
TRBJ1-1 TRBV7-2 CASRDQVSTEAFF
TRBJ1-3 TRBV7-6 CASSPRGTKLLAGNTIYF
TRBJ1-1 TRBV28 CASSPFFGTGALSEAFF
TRBJ1-1 TRBV7-2 CASSLLTGNTEAFF
TRBJ2-1 TRBV19 CASSILAGGSYNEQFF
TRBJ2-1 TRBV11-2 CASRPRTSGSRFYSEQFF
TRBJ2-5 TRBV5-1 CASSRTFGETQYF
TRBJ1-2 TRBV5-4 CASSFPGRNYGYTF
TRBJ1-2 TRBV5-1 CASSLVPGGYTF
TRBJ2-5 TRBV11-2 CASSYRGGAQETQYF
TRBJ2-5 TRBV14 CASSQHRTLVETQYF
TRBJ1-4 TRBV4-2 CASSQVWDRVGFGEKLFF
TRBJ2-3 TRBV4-3 CASSPETGAPTDTQYF
TRBJ2-2 TRBV7-3 CASSPTGGFTGELFF
TRBJ2-3 TRBV5-4 CASSLGTSGYTDTQYF
TRBJ2-5 TRBV7-9 CASSLGTAQETQYF
TRBJ2-5 TRBV6-4 CASSDSLGQVIQETQYF
TRBJ1-4 TRBV19 CASSAPGVEKLFF
TRBJ1-1 TRBV28 CASSLPSSFWNTEAFF
TRBJ2-3 TRBV5-8 CASSKQGRPSDTQYF
TRBJ2-1 TRBV19 CASSIVGGGNEQFF
TRBJ2-1 TRBV18 CASSPEGGSYNEQFF